This T cell receptor (beta chain) was recovered during a study of T cell responses to AZD1222 COVID-19 vaccine. Study-level points and caveats: No day 14 peak samples; only post-peak repertoires were characterized.

Method: immunoSEQ multiplex PCR; TCRdb's copy keeps in-frame clones and lacks some. This table has about 140,000 clones, 80% to 90% appearing once. Germline V gene data show CDR1 as MNHEY and CDR2 as SVGEGT. The CDR3 is 13 residues long. V was trimmed by 4 bases and J by 4 bases, leaving 8 bases between them. Note on this clone: Antigen specificity is unknown.

The sequences come from peripheral blood, collected on day 0 of AZD1222 vaccination. The rearrangement uses TRBV6-2 or TRBV6-3 and TRBJ1-5; D gene uncertain. The TCR was taken from an adult in good health. CDR3 protein: CASSLTENQPQHF. The CDR3, as DNA: TGTGCCAGCAGTTTGACCGAGAATCAGCCCCAGCATTTT.